This T cell receptor (beta chain) was sequenced in a study of CD8 T cells in ankylosing spondylitis. Study-wide results and limits: Several highly homologous variants made up a TCR beta motif that seemed to typify ankylosing spondylitis blood.

TCRdb itself ran the 5' RACE reads through MiXCR, one entry per CDR3 protein. The data hold more than 650,000 distinct CDR3 sequences, with approximately 10% observed a single time. On this clonotype: Its antigen is unknown.

The CDR3 length is 15 residues. V lost 0 bases and J 0 bases, leaving 9 bases between the germline ends. The germline V gene has CDR1 SGDLS and CDR2 YYNGEE. The receptor was isolated from a male donor with ankylosing spondylitis. The sequencing sample was made of blood, either unsorted or a sorted T cell fraction (not recorded which). The V and J genes are TRBV9 and TRBJ1-1, with D perhaps TRBD1 (5 bases). This chain's CDR3 is CASSVEQGLNTEAFF. CDR3 nucleotides: TGTGCCAGCAGCGTAGAGCAGGGCTTGAACACTGAAGCTTTCTTT.